This T cell receptor beta chain was found in a study of shared clonotypes between healthy human individuals. The overall study: Per donor, CD8 memory used one plate, CD8 naive used two, CD4 memory used three and CD4 naive used three. Broader study findings: Among a handful of donors, roughly 5% of naive CD4 clonotypes were found in common.

Measured with immunoSEQ multiplex PCR; TCRdb has only the in-frame clones, and not every one. The sample lists around 990,000 clones; approximately 77% were seen once. Concerning this clone: Its antigen is undetermined.

V was pared by 4 bases and J by 1 base, with 10 bases between. CDR3 length: 14 amino acids. CDR1 SGHAT and CDR2 FQNNGV come from the germline V gene. The receptor was isolated from a young man in good health. Some clones in this sample may be carry-over from other donors' samples. The chain is built from TRBV11-2 and TRBJ2-5; possible D gene TRBD1, 5 bases. Sequenced input: memory CD4+ T cells from PBMCs. Subset given: CD45RA-negative fraction. CDR3 DNA: TGTGCCAGCAGCTCGACAGCCTTCCAAGAGACCCAGTACTTC. It is translated as CASSSTAFQETQYF.